This T cell receptor beta chain came from a study of blood T cell repertoires in COVID-19. Study context: Whether acute or convalescent, the COVID-19 samples came from the United States, Italy and Spain. PBMCs, B-cell-depleted T cells, or T cells provided the cDNA or gDNA that made up the material.

After removal of 6 bases from V and 4 bases from J, the junction contained 5 bases not matched to a gene. Per germline, CDR1 MDHEN and CDR2 SYDVKM. There are 13 residues in the CDR3. Some clones are missing from TCRdb's copy, which holds only in-frame ones; the method was immunoSEQ multiplex PCR. Of about 350,000 clones listed, about 92% are singletons. Seattle researchers signed up patients amid active infection and tracked them longitudinally. This TCR came from a woman aged 60 to 75 with COVID-19, enrolled during active disease. The chain uses TRBV28 and TRBJ1-1; 7 bases map to TRBD1. What was sequenced was peripheral blood. The CDR3 reads CASRRTGVTEAFF. CDR3 bases: TGTGCCAGCAGACGAACAGGGGTCACTGAAGCTTTCTTT. Drawing the rest from reference TRBV28 and TRBJ1-1, the complete variable domain is DVKVTQSSRYLVKRTGEKVFLECVQDMDHENMFWYRQDPGLGLRLIYFSYDVKMKEKGDIPEGYSVSREKKERFSLILESASTNQTSMYLCASRRTGVTEAFFGQGTRLTVV.